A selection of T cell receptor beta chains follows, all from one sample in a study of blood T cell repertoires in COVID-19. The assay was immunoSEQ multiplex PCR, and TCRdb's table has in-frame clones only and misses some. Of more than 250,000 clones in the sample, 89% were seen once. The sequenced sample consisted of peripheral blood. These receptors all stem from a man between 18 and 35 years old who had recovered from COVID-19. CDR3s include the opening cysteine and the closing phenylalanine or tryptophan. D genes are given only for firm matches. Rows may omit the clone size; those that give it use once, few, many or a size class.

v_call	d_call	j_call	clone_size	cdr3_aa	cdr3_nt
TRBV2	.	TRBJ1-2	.	CASSGGRTAGYTF	TGTGCCAGCAGTGGGGGCAGGACGGCTGGCTACACCTTC
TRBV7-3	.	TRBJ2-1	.	CASSLKVGWREVSYNEQFF	TGTGCCAGCAGCTTAAAAGTAGGATGGCGGGAAGTCTCCTACAATGAGCAGTTCTTC
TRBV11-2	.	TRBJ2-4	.	CASSGEGVAKNIQYF	TGTGCCAGCAGCGGGGAGGGGGTAGCCAAAAACATTCAGTACTTC
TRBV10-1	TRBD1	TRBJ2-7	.	CASSAAGGGEQYF	TGCGCCAGCAGTGCGGCAGGGGGCGGCGAGCAGTACTTC
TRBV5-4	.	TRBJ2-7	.	CASSGGTRYEQYF	TGTGCCAGCAGCGGGGGGACCAGATACGAGCAGTACTTC
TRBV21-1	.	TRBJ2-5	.	CASSRPENRGHRETQYF	TGTGCCAGCAGCAGACCCGAAAACAGGGGGCATCGGGAGACCCAGTACTTC
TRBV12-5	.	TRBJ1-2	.	CASGLVGASNYGYTF	TGTGCTAGTGGTTTGGTAGGGGCGTCTAACTATGGCTACACCTTC
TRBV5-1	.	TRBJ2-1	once	CASSLDRPIEQFF	TGCGCCAGCAGCTTGGACAGACCCATTGAGCAGTTCTTC
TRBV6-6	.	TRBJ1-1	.	CASSYSSRLSAEAFF	TGTGCCAGCAGTTACTCGAGCCGTTTGAGTGCTGAAGCTTTCTTT
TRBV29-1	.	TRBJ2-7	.	CSVEVRAISYEQYF	TGCAGCGTTGAAGTCAGGGCGATCTCCTACGAGCAGTACTTC
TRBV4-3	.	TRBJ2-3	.	CASSQDSRGRTDTQYF	TGCGCCAGCAGCCAAGATTCCAGGGGGAGGACAGATACGCAGTATTTT
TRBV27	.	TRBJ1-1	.	CASSYRFGNTEAFF	TGTGCCAGCAGTTACAGGTTCGGGAACACTGAAGCTTTCTTT
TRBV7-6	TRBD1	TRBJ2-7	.	CASSPGQPSYEQYF	TGTGCCAGCAGCCCGGGACAGCCCTCCTACGAGCAGTACTTC
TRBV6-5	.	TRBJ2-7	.	CASSYSAERAYEQYF	TGTGCCAGCAGTTACTCCGCCGAGCGGGCCTACGAGCAGTACTTC
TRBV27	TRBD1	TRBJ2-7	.	CASSLRQGLISYEQYF	TGTGCCAGCAGTCTTAGACAGGGCCTCATCTCCTACGAGCAGTACTTC
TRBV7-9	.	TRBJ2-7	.	CASSRGGYEQYF	TGTGCCAGCAGCCGGGGTGGGTACGAGCAGTACTTC
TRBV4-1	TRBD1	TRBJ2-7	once	CASSPGTGTWEQYF	TGCGCCAGCAGCCCAGGGACAGGGACGTGGGAGCAGTACTTC
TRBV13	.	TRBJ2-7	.	CASSLRPGLGGYEQYF	TGTGCCAGCAGCTTACGTCCCGGACTAGGGGGCTACGAGCAGTACTTC
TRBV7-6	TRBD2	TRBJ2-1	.	CASGTSGVLYNEQFF	TGTGCCAGCGGGACTAGCGGGGTGCTTTACAATGAGCAGTTCTTC